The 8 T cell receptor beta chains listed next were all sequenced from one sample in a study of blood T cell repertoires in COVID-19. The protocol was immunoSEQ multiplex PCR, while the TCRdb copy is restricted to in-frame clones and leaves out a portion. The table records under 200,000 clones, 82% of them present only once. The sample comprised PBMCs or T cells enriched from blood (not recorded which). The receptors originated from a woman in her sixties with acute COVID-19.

The CDR3: CASSLASGSTATQYF. The CDR3 DNA reads as TGTGCCAGCAGCTTAGCTAGCGGCTCAACCGCTACGCAGTATTTT. The chain combines TRBV7-9 with TRBJ2-3, with a weak D call TRBD2 (6 bases). Germline CDR1 is SEHNR and CDR2 is FQNEAQ (reference sequence). The CDR3 is made up of 15 amino acids. Trimming took off 0 bases at V and 8 bases at J, with 15 bases between the two ends.

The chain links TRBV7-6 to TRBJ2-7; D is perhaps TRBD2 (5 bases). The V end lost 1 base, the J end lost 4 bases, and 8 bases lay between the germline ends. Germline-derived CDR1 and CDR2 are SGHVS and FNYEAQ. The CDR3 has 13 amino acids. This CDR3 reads CASSLGAGYEQYV. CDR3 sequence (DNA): TGTGCCAGCAGCTTAGGCGCGGGTTACGAGCAGTACGTC.

CDR3 coding DNA: TGTGCAAGTAGGAGACAGGGTTCCTACGAGCAGTACTTC. Its protein product is CASRRQGSYEQYF. The V and J genes are TRBV27 and TRBJ2-7; 7 positions match TRBD1. The germline gives CDR1 MNHEY, CDR2 SMNVEV (reference sequence). This CDR3 is 13 amino acids long.

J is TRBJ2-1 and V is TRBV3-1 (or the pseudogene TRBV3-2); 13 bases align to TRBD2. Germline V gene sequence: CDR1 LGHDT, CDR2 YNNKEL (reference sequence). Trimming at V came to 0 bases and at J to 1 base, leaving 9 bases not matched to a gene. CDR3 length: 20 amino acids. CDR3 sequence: CASSQDEGTSGEGSYNEQFF. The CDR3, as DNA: TGTGCCAGCAGCCAAGATGAGGGGACTAGCGGGGAAGGGTCCTACAATGAGCAGTTCTTC.

CDR3 region: CASSVGHGAGDGYTF. In DNA form, the CDR3 reads TGTGCCAGCAGCGTTGGACATGGGGCAGGGGATGGCTACACCTTC. The chain links TRBV5-6 to TRBJ1-2, with D perhaps matching TRBD1 (6 bases). The germline V gene has CDR1 SGHDT and CDR2 YYEEEE. The CDR3 spans 15 residues. V lost 4 bases to trimming and J lost 6 bases, with 19 bases between them.

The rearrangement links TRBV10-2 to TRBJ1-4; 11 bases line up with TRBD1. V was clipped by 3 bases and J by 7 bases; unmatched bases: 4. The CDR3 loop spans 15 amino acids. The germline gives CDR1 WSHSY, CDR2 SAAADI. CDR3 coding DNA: TGCGCCAGCAGTGACGGACAGGGGGCGGGTGAAAAACTGTTTTTT. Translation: CASSDGQGAGEKLFF.

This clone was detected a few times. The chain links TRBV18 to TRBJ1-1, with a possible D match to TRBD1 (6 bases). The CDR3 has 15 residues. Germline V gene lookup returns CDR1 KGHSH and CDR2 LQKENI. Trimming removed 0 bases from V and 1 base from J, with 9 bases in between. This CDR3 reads CASSPPGQRNTEAFF. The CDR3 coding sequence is TGTGCCAGCTCACCACCGGGACAAAGGAACACTGAAGCTTTCTTT.

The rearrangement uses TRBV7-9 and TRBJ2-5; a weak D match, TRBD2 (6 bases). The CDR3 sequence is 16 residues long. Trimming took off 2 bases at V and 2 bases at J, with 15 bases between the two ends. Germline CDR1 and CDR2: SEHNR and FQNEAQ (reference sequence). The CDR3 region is CASSLMAGTVQETQYF. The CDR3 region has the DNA TGTGCCAGCAGCTTAATGGCGGGGACTGTACAAGAGACCCAGTACTTC.